This record covers a single TCR beta chain. Its antigen is still unknown. The source of the sample is a study of Graves' ophthalmopathy and Graves' hyperthyroidism. Findings and caveats of the study: A model built from 13 signatures distinguished ophthalmopathy from stable hyperthyroidism with approximately 88% sensitivity and approximately 80% specificity. Most expanded clonotypes in thyroid above 0.001 frequency also showed up in blood.

Germline CDR1 MNHNS, CDR2 SASEGT. Trimming took 7 bases from V and 3 from J, leaving 21 bases between them. The CDR3 runs to 16 residues. RNA served as the template for amplifying TCR beta CDR3 regions. The first round was an RT-PCR with HTBI primers, and the second round was a multiplex PCR. TCRdb re-derived calls from the multiplex PCR reads in MiXCR, one entry per CDR3 protein. The profile shows about 220,000 distinct CDR3 sequences, around a fifth of them singletons. With a duration under 3 months, ophthalmopathy in the donors showed moderate-to-severe activity, CAS ≥3 and NOSPECS ≥4. Excluded: other autoimmune disease, uncontrolled infection, pregnancy or lactation.

This chain links TRBV6-1 with TRBJ1-1; D may be TRBD1 (5 bases). The sequence was collected from a woman aged 50 to 60 with Graves' ophthalmopathy. Material: peripheral blood. The CDR3 is CASTLGEGLHYTEAFF. CDR3 DNA: TGTGCCAGCACCCTAGGGGAGGGGTTACATTACACTGAAGCTTTCTTT.